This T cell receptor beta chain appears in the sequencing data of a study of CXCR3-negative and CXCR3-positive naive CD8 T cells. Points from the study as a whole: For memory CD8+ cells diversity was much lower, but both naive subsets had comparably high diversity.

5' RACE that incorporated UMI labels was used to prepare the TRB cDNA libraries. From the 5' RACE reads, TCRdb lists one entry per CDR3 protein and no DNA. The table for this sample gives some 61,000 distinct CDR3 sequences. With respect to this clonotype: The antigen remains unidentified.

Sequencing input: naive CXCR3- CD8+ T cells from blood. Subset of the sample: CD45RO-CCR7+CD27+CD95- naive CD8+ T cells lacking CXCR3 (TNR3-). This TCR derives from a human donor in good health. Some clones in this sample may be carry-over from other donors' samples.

CDR3 sequence reads: CSATPYGGGPGGNTIYF. This rearrangement joins TRBV20-1 to TRBJ1-3; the TCRdb call, TRBD1, lacks DNA for checking. The CDR3 spans 17 residues. CDR1 and CDR2 (germline): DFQATT, SNEGSKA (reference sequence).